This is a list of T cell receptor beta chains from one sample in a study of blood T cell repertoires in COVID-19. TCRdb keeps only in-frame clones here, not all; method: immunoSEQ multiplex PCR. Found here are approximately 280,000 clones, 65% to 90% of them singletons; the top ten hold 4.5% to 6%. The sequenced sample was peripheral blood. All receptors derive from a man between 45 and 60 years old with active or convalescent COVID-19. Each CDR3 is given without its conserved first and last residue. A D gene is named only where the DNA matches it firmly.

CDR3 protein: AWSPGGAYNEQF
J gene: TRBJ2-1
D gene: TRBD1
V gene: TRBV30

CDR3 protein: ASSPLGGSGELF
J gene: TRBJ2-2
D gene: TRBD2
V gene: TRBV7-3

CDR3 protein: ASSYSPQGSGEKLF
J gene: TRBJ1-4
D gene: .
V gene: TRBV6-5

CDR3 protein: SVRVNTEAF
J gene: TRBJ1-1
D gene: .
V gene: TRBV29-1

CDR3 protein: ASSRGASGKSSEQF
J gene: TRBJ2-1
D gene: TRBD2
V gene: TRBV5-1

CDR3 protein: ASSVYNEQF
J gene: TRBJ2-1
D gene: .
V gene: TRBV2

CDR3 protein: ASSPPRTSWAEQY
J gene: TRBJ2-7
D gene: .
V gene: TRBV18

CDR3 protein: ASSPRVADRYEQY
J gene: TRBJ2-7
D gene: .
V gene: TRBV9

CDR3 protein: ASSMAGGTDTQY
J gene: TRBJ2-3
D gene: TRBD2
V gene: TRBV19

CDR3 protein: ASSPSRSGSYEQY
J gene: TRBJ2-7
D gene: TRBD2
V gene: TRBV7-9

CDR3 protein: ASFPLTGQRGYT
J gene: TRBJ1-2
D gene: .
V gene: TRBV27

CDR3 protein: ASSQGTGTNTEAF
J gene: TRBJ1-1
D gene: TRBD1
V gene: TRBV3-1/TRBV3-2